This TCR beta chain was found in a study of shared clonotypes between healthy human individuals. Study results and caveats: Specimens sampled were limited to blood, with tissue repertoires likely differing.

Note on this clone: Its matching antigen is unknown.

The CDR3 runs 14 residues. Germline V lookup: CDR1 SGHTS, CDR2 YDEGEE. The V end lost 4 bases, the J end lost 4 bases, and 14 bases lay between the germline ends. Sequencing was performed with immunoSEQ multiplex PCR; in TCRdb, only in-frame clones are kept and a portion is missing. Of 980,000 or so clones in the sample, less than 85% were seen once. The V call is TRBV5-8, the J call TRBJ2-5, with D perhaps matching TRBD1 (6 bases). Sequenced sample: memory CD4+ T cells sorted from blood. Subset reported: CD45RA-negative fraction. The clonotype originates from a man between 18 and 35 years old in good health. The CDR3 loop reads CASSLRQVGETQYF. CDR3 sequence (DNA): TGTGCCAGCAGCCTCCGACAGGTCGGAGAGACCCAGTACTTC. Full variable domain (outside the CDR3, taken from reference TRBV5-8 and TRBJ2-5): EAGVTQSPTHLIKTRGQQATLRCSPISGHTSVYWYQQALGLGLQFLLWYDEGEERNRGNFPPRFSGRQFPNYSSELNVNALELEDSALYLCASSLRQVGETQYFGPGTRLLVL.